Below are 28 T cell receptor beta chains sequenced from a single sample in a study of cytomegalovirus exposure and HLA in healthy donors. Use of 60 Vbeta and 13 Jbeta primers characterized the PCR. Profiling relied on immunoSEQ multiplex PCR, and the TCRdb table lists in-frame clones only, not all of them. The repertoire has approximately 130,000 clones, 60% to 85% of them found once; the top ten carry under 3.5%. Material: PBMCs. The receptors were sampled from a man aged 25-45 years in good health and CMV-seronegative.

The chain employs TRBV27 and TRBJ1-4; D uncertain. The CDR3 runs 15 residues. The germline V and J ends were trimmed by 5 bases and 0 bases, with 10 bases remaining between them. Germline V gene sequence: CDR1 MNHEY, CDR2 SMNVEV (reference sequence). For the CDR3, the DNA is TGTGCCAGCAGTCAATACAGTGCAACTAATGAAAAACTGTTTTTT. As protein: CASSQYSATNEKLFF.

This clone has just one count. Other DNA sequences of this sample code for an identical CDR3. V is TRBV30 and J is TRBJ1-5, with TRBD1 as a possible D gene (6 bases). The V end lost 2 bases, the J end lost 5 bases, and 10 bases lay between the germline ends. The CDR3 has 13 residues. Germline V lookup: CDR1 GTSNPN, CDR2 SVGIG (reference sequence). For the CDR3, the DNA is TGTGCCTGGAGTTCACAGGGAGATCAGCCCCAGCATTTT. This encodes CAWSSQGDQPQHF.

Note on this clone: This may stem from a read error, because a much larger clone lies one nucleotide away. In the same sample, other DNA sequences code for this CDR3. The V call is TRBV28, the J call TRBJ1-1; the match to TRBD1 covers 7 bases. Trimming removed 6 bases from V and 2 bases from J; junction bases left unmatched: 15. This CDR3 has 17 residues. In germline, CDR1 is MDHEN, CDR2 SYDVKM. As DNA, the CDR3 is TGTGCCAGCAGGAGGCCACGGAACAGGGGAATAAACACTGAAGCTTTCTTT. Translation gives CASRRPRNRGINTEAFF.

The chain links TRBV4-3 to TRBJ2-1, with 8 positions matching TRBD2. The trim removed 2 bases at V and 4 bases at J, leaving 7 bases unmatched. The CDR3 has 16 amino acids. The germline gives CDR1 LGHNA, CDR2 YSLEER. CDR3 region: CASSQQIAGPYNEQFF. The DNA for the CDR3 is TGCGCCAGCAGCCAACAAATAGCGGGGCCATACAATGAGCAGTTCTTC.

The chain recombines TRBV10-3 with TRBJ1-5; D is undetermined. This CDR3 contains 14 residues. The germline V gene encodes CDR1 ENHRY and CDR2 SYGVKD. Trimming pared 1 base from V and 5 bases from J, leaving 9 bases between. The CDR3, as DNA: TGTGCCATCAGTGAGTGGGCAGAAGATCAGCCCCAGCATTTT. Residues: CAISEWAEDQPQHF.

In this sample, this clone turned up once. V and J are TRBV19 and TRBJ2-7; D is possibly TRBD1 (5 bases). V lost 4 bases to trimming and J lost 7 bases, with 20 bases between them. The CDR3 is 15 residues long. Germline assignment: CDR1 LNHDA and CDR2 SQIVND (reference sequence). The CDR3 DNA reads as TGTGCCAGTAGTACCGGACATACAGGAGTGTGGGAGCAGTACTTC. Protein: CASSTGHTGVWEQYF.

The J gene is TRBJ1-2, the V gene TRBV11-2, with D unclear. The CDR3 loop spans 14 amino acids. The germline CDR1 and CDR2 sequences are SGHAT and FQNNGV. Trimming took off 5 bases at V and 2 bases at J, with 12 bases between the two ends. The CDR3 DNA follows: TGTGCCAGCAGCGCTGACACAAACAACTATGGCTACACCTTC. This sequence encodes CASSADTNNYGYTF.

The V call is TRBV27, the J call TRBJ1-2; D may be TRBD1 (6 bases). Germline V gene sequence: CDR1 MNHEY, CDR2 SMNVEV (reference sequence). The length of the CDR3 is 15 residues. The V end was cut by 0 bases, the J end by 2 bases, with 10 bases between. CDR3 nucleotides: TGTGCCAGCAGTTTATCGATCCAGGGGAACTATGGCTACACCTTC. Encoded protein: CASSLSIQGNYGYTF.

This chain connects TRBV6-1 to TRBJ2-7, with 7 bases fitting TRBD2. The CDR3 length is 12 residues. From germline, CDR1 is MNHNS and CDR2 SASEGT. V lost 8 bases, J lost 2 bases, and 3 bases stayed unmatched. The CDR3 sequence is CASERETYEQYF. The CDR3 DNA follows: TGTGCCAGCGAGCGGGAAACCTACGAGCAGTACTTC.

The CDR3 protein is CASKGATGSSSVEQYF. The CDR3, as DNA: TGTGCCAGCAAGGGAGCGACAGGATCGAGTTCGGTCGAGCAGTACTTC. The V gene is TRBV27, the J gene TRBJ2-7; a possible D gene is TRBD1 (6 bases). Germline loops: CDR1 MNHEY, CDR2 SMNVEV (reference sequence). V was pared by 7 bases and J by 6 bases, with 25 bases between. The length of the CDR3 is 16 residues.

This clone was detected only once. The DNA for the CDR3 is TGTGCCAGCAGCTTAACAGGGTTGAACACTGAAGCTTTCTTT. Translation gives CASSLTGLNTEAFF. The chain is built from TRBV7-2 and TRBJ1-1, with D perhaps matching TRBD1 (6 bases). Per germline, CDR1 SGHTA and CDR2 FQGNSA. The CDR3 extends over 14 amino acids. V shed 2 bases and J shed 0 bases, with 7 bases lying between them.

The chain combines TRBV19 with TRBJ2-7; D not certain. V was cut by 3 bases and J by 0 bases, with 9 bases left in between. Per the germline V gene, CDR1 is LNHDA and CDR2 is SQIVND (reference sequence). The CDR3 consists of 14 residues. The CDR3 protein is CASSMGVNSYEQYF. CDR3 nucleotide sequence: TGTGCCAGTAGTATGGGCGTCAACTCCTACGAGCAGTACTTC.

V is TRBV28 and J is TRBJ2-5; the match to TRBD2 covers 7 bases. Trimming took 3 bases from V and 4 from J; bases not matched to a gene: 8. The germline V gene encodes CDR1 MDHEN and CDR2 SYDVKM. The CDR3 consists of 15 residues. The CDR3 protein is CASSFRWGGTETQYF. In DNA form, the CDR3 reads TGTGCCAGCAGTTTTCGTTGGGGGGGAACAGAGACCCAGTACTTC.

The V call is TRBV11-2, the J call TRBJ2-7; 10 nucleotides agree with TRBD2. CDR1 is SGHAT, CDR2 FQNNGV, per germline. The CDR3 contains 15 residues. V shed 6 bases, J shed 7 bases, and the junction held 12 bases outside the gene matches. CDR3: CASRHLLAGEGEQYF. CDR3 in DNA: TGTGCCAGCAGACACCTCCTAGCGGGAGAGGGTGAGCAGTACTTC.

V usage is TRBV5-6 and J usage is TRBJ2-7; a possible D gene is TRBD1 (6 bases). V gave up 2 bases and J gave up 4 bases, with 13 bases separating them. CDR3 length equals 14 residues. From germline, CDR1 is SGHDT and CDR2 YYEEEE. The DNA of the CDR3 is TGTGCCAGCAGCTTTCAAGGGGGTGGTTACGAGCAGTACTTC. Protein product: CASSFQGGGYEQYF. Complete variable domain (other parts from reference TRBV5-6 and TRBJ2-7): DAGVTQSPTHLIKTRGQQVTLRCSPKSGHDTVSWYQQALGQGPQFIFQYYEEEERQRGNFPDRFSGHQFPNYSSELNVNALLLGDSALYLCASSFQGGGYEQYFGPGTRLTVT.

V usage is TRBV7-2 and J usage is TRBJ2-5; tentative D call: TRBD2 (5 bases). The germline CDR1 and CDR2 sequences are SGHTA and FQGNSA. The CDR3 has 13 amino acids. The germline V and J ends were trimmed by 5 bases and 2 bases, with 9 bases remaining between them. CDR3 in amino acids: CASSKRGQETQYF. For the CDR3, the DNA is TGTGCCAGCAGCAAAAGAGGGCAAGAGACCCAGTACTTC.

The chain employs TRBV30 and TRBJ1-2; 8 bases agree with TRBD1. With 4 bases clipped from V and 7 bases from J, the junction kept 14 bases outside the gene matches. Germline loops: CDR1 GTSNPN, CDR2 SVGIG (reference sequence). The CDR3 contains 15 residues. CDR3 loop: CAWTMGDRSPSGYTF. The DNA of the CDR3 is TGTGCCTGGACCATGGGGGACAGGAGCCCTAGTGGCTACACCTTC.

In DNA form, the CDR3 reads TGTGCCAGCAGTTACTCACAGGCGACCTACGAGCAGTACTTC. Translation: CASSYSQATYEQYF. This chain connects TRBV6-5 to TRBJ2-7; D is perhaps TRBD1 (5 bases). Trimming pared 0 bases from V and 2 bases from J, leaving 8 bases between. The germline CDR1 and CDR2 sequences are MNHEY and SVGAGI. This CDR3 comprises 14 residues.

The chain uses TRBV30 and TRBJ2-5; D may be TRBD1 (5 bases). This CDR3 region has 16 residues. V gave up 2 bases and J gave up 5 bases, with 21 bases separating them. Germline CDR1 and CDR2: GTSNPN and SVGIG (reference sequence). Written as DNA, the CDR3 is TGTGCCTGGAGTCTCCCGTTGGGGCCCGCTGTGGAGACCCAGTACTTC. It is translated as CAWSLPLGPAVETQYF.

The CDR3 DNA reads TGTGCCAGCAGCGTAATGACTAGCGGAACGGGTGAGCAGTACTTC. Protein sequence: CASSVMTSGTGEQYF. This sequence joins TRBV9 and TRBJ2-7; 9 positions agree with TRBD2. Germline V lookup: CDR1 SGDLS, CDR2 YYNGEE. CDR3 size: 15 residues. Trimming at V came to 1 base and at J to 7 bases, leaving 9 bases not matched to a gene.

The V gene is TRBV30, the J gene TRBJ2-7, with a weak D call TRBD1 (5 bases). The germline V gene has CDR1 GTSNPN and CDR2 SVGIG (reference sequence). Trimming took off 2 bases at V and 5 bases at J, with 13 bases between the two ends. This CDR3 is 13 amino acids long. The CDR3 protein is CAWSKGVVDEQYV. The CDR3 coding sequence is TGTGCCTGGAGTAAAGGGGTAGTGGACGAGCAGTACGTC.

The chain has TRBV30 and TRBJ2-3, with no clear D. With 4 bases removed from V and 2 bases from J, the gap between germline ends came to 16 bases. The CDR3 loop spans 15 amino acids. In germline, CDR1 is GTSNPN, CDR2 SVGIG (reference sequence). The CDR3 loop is CAWTVESSYTDTQYF. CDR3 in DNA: TGTGCCTGGACGGTAGAATCCTCATACACAGATACGCAGTATTTT.

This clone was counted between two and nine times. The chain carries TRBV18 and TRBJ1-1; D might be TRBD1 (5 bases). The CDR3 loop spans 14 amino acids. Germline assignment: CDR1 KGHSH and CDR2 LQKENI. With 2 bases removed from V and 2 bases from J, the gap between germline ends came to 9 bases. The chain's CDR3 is CASSPNQGNTEAFF. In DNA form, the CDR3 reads TGTGCCAGCTCACCAAATCAGGGAAACACTGAAGCTTTCTTT.

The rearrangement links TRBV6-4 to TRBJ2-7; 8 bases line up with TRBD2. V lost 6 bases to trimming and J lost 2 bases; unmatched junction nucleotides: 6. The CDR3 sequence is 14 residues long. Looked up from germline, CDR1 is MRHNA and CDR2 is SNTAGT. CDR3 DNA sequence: TGTGCCAGCAGAACTGGACTAGCCACCTACGAGCAGTACTTC. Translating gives CASRTGLATYEQYF.

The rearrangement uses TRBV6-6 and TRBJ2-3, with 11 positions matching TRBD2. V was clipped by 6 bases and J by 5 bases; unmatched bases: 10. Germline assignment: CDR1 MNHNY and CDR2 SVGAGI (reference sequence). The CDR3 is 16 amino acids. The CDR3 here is CASSWALAGEGDTQYF. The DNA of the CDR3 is TGTGCCAGCAGCTGGGCACTAGCGGGAGAGGGAGATACGCAGTATTTT.

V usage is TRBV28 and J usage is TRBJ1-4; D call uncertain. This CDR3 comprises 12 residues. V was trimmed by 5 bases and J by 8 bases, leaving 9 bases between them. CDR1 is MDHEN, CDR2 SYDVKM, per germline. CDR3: CASSPPREKLFF. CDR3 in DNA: TGTGCCAGCAGTCCCCCGCGGGAAAAACTGTTTTTT.

The CDR3 DNA is TGTGCCAGTAATATGGACAGGGTTATGGATGAAAAACTGTTTTTT. This translates into CASNMDRVMDEKLFF. This sequence joins TRBV19 and TRBJ1-4; 8 nucleotides agree with TRBD1. V was pared by 7 bases and J by 6 bases, with 10 bases of the junction left unmatched. The CDR3 is 15 residues long. Looked up from germline, CDR1 is LNHDA and CDR2 is SQIVND (reference sequence). Looking up the rest from reference TRBV19 and TRBJ1-4 gives the full variable domain: DGGITQSPKYLFRKEGQNVTLSCEQNLNHDAMYWYRQDPGQGLRLIYYSQIVNDFQKGDIAEGYSVSREKKESFPLTVTSAQKNPTAFYLCASNMDRVMDEKLFFGSGTQLSVL.

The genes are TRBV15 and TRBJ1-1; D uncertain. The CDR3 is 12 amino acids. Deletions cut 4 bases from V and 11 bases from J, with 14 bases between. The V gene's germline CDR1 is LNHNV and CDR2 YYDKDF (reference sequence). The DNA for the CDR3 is TGTGCCACCAGCAATAACAACCTCGGGGCTTTCTTT. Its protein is CATSNNNLGAFF.